A selection of T cell receptor beta chains follows, all from one sample in a study of blood T cell repertoires in COVID-19. Here immunoSEQ multiplex PCR was the method, and the copy in TCRdb shows in-frame clones only, minus some. The sample lists about 260,000 clones; roughly 86% were seen once. The sequenced sample consisted of peripheral blood. The receptors derive from a woman in her forties or fifties with acute or convalescent COVID-19. The CDR3 runs from the conserved cysteine through the conserved F or W. A D gene is named only where the DNA matches it firmly. Not all rows give a size; the values are once, few, many and, for expanded clones, a class.

size,V,J,D,DNA,CDR3
-,TRBV9,TRBJ2-3,-,TGTGCCAGCAGCGTATTTTTGGGACTCGGCACAGATACGCAGTATTTT,CASSVFLGLGTDTQYF
many,TRBV6-5,TRBJ1-6,TRBD1,TGTGCCAGCAGCGCACAGGGGGCAGGTTCACCCCTCCACTTT,CASSAQGAGSPLHF
-,TRBV27,TRBJ1-5,-,TGTGCCAGCAGTTCACTCGGAGGGCGGGGGCAGCCCCAGCATTTT,CASSSLGGRGQPQHF
-,TRBV11-3,TRBJ1-1,-,TGTGCCAGCAGCTTAGACAGGGGCACTGAAGCTTTCTTT,CASSLDRGTEAFF
-,TRBV6-5,TRBJ1-6,-,TGTGCCAGCAGTTACTCGACAGGACCCTCAGGCTCACCCCTCCACTTT,CASSYSTGPSGSPLHF
-,TRBV7-2,TRBJ2-5,TRBD2,TGTGCCAGCAGTAAAAGCGGGATAGCGGAGACCCAGTACTTC,CASSKSGIAETQYF
-,TRBV4-1,TRBJ1-1,-,TGCGCCAGCAGCCAAGAGTCGCGGGTGTGGTCTGAAGCTTTCTTT,CASSQESRVWSEAFF
-,TRBV29-1,TRBJ2-7,TRBD1,TGCAGCGCTATGGGGACAGGGCCCTACGAGCAGTACTTC,CSAMGTGPYEQYF
-,TRBV5-6,TRBJ1-4,TRBD1,TGTGCCAGCAGCGGGGGACAGGGGGCAACTAATGAAAAACTGTTTTTT,CASSGGQGATNEKLFF
few,TRBV2,TRBJ1-5,-,TGTGCCAGCAGTGCCGGGGTTAGCAATCAGCCCCAGCATTTT,CASSAGVSNQPQHF
-,TRBV20-1,TRBJ2-7,-,TGCAGTGCAAGTTCTAGCGCACCCTACGAGCAGTACTTC,CSASSSAPYEQYF
-,TRBV20-1,TRBJ1-2,TRBD1,TGCAGTGCTAGTGGGGACAGGGTTGGTGGCTACACCTTC,CSASGDRVGGYTF
-,TRBV6-4,TRBJ1-5,-,TGTGCCAGCAAACCGGACAGCTATAGCAATCAGCCCCAGCATTTT,CASKPDSYSNQPQHF
-,TRBV27,TRBJ2-1,-,TGTGCCAGCAGTTTACTCAATGAGCAGTTCTTC,CASSLLNEQFF
-,TRBV7-3,TRBJ2-3,-,TGTGCCAGCAGCCTACAGGAGGGGACAGATACGCAGTATTTT,CASSLQEGTDTQYF
-,TRBV7-9,TRBJ2-1,TRBD2,TGTGCCAGCAGCTTAGCTAGCGGGAGGCCCACCCACTCCTACAATGAGCAGTTCTTC,CASSLASGRPTHSYNEQFF
-,TRBV19,TRBJ2-5,-,TGTGCCAGTAGTCCGGACAGCCTTACTCAAGAGACCCAGTACTTC,CASSPDSLTQETQYF
-,TRBV28,TRBJ1-4,-,TGTGCCAGCAGTTTCCCGGGGGGAGAAAAACTGTTTTTT,CASSFPGGEKLFF
-,TRBV9,TRBJ2-3,-,TGTGCCAGCAGCCTGAGCACAGATACGCAGTATTTT,CASSLSTDTQYF